This entry is about one T cell receptor (beta chain). Per the germline V gene, CDR1 is SGHTA and CDR2 is FQGTGA. Trimming pared 1 base from V and 0 bases from J, leaving 13 bases between. This CDR3 has 17 residues. The sample is drawn from a study of shared clonotypes between healthy human individuals. Data came from immunoSEQ multiplex PCR; TCRdb stores just in-frame clones and leaves some out. Of about 490,000 clones listed, approximately 80% are singletons. Sequencing was done on a sample of PBMCs. This receptor was identified in a woman aged 40 to 50 in good health. Some clones in this sample may be carry-over from other donors' samples. The gene calls are TRBV7-3 and TRBJ1-3; D gene uncertain. CDR3 DNA sequence: TGTGCCAGCAGCTTAATAGTCGAAACGGTCTCTGGAAACACCATATATTTT. It is translated as CASSLIVETVSGNTIYF.